A selection of T cell receptor beta chains follows, all from one sample in a study of blood T cell repertoires in COVID-19. Produced via immunoSEQ multiplex PCR; TCRdb's table is partial and in-frame only. The sample contains about 480,000 clones, roughly 90% of which appear only once. The sequencing input was PBMCs or T cells enriched from blood (not recorded which). The receptors shown here come from a woman in her thirties or forties who had recovered from COVID-19. The conserved cysteine and the conserved F or W are not part of the CDR3 here. The order of the fields is CDR3 protein, V gene, D gene. A D gene is named only where the DNA matches it firmly.

ASSLIEGFGTYEQY,TRBV7-9,NA
ASSLVAGAYNEQF,TRBV7-2,NA
ASSQDTGNYGYT,TRBV4-3,NA
SATGKGPYNEQF,TRBV29-1,NA
ASSLSQAYRNTEAF,TRBV5-1,NA
ASSRDSPTNEKLF,TRBV3-1/TRBV3-2,TRBD1
ASSDAGEGNEQF,TRBV6-4,TRBD2
ASSNEGAASGNTIY,TRBV5-1,NA
ASSGGSGALH,TRBV25-1,NA
ASSLAGTGVGNTIY,TRBV3-1/TRBV3-2,TRBD1
ASSHQVDTQY,TRBV19,NA
ASSKQVFSGYT,TRBV25-1,NA
ASSFGTAPGYGYT,TRBV27,TRBD1
ASSRVGRGTDTQY,TRBV11-1,NA
ASSWGSSGAYNEQF,TRBV5-1,TRBD2
ASSLRGNTEAF,TRBV12-3/TRBV12-4,NA
ASSQTGSPNTEAF,TRBV19,NA
ASSGTGDFNQPQH,TRBV6-5,TRBD1
ASSPGSNNYGYT,TRBV18,NA
ASSLYGEGYEQY,TRBV5-1,TRBD2
ASSVDRGRNQPQH,TRBV6-6,TRBD1
ASSQTGQGNYGYT,TRBV4-1,TRBD1
ATSDSGTGSYEQY,TRBV24-1,TRBD1
SASVQGDTEAF,TRBV20-1,TRBD1
ASSLVARANEKLF,TRBV7-9,NA
ASTIRGGTDTQY,TRBV7-9,NA
ASSDDLRGEQY,TRBV10-2,NA
ASSFAGDNSPLH,TRBV5-4,NA
ASSPLSGNNEQF,TRBV18,TRBD2
ASSAFSGETQY,TRBV9,NA
ASSVAGGGTEAF,TRBV7-9,TRBD1
AWSVQSSINEQF,TRBV30,NA
ASSDHLNYEQY,TRBV6-1,NA
ASSYLTTTVADTQY,TRBV6-5,NA
ATFVGPLAGYGYT,TRBV10-3,NA
ASNRLQGGEAF,TRBV6-5,NA
ASKQDNYGYT,TRBV6-6,NA
ASSIRDSIAYEQY,TRBV19,TRBD1
ASSPQGRTEAF,TRBV6-6,NA
ASSLDLGVGANVLT,TRBV5-1,NA
ASSDYQGLQQF,TRBV10-2,NA
ASTRGGMVDEQF,TRBV9,TRBD2
ASSSTLWQETQY,TRBV28,NA
ASSVRDSSYNEQF,TRBV25-1,TRBD1
ASSYSPQGATEAF,TRBV6-5,TRBD1
ASSEFQMNTEAF,TRBV10-1,NA